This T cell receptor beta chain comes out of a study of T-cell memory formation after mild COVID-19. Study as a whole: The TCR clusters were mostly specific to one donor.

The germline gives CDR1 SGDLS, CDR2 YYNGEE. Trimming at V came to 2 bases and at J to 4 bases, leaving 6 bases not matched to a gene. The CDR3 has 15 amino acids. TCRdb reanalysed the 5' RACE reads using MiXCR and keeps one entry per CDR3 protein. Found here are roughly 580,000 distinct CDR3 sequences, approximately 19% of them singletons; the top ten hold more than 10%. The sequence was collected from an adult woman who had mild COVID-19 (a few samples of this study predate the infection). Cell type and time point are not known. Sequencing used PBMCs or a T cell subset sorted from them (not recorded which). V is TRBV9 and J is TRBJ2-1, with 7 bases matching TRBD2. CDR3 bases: TGTGCCAGCAGCGTCGAGTGGGGGGGATACAATGAGCAGTTCTTC. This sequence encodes CASSVEWGGYNEQFF.